The source of this T cell receptor (beta chain) is a study of blood T cell repertoires in COVID-19. Study in general: COVID-19 samples from acute and convalescent phases originated in the United States, Italy and Spain. From T cells, B-cell-depleted T cells, or PBMCs came the material, which was cDNA or gDNA.

In the original processing: Amplification from reference gene primers served as the basis for estimated nucleated cell counts. Method: immunoSEQ multiplex PCR; TCRdb's copy keeps in-frame clones and lacks some. The DNA gave D and trimming, while V, J and clone size come from that table. The data contain roughly 200,000 clones, around 83% of them singletons. Sequencing was performed on peripheral blood. The receptor was derived from a man aged 35-49 years with active or convalescent COVID-19.

For the CDR3, the DNA is TGTGCCAGCAGCCACCCAATGACAGGTGGTATGAGTCAGCCCCAGCATTTT. Amino acid sequence: CASSHPMTGGMSQPQHF. The gene calls are TRBV4-2 and TRBJ1-5; the D gene is possibly TRBD1 (6 bases). The V gene's germline CDR1 is LGHNA and CDR2 YNFKEQ. V shed 3 bases and J shed 6 bases, with 21 bases lying between them. The CDR3 has 17 amino acids.